These 15 T cell receptor beta chains share one sample of origin, sequenced in a study of blood T cell repertoires in COVID-19. This table comes from immunoSEQ multiplex PCR, and its TCRdb copy is limited to in-frame clones, with some not included. The repertoire includes about 240,000 clones, more than 85% of them detected once, and about 9.3% sits in the top ten. The sequencing sample was made of PBMCs or T cells enriched from blood (not recorded which). These receptors all come from a man aged 40-50 years who had recovered from COVID-19.

The chain combines TRBV7-6 with TRBJ2-3; tentatively, D is TRBD2 (6 bases). There are 15 residues in the CDR3. Germline V gene data show CDR1 as SGHVS and CDR2 as FNYEAQ. With 6 bases removed from V and 4 bases from J, the gap between germline ends came to 17 bases. The CDR3 loop reads CASRPGNSGADTQYF. The DNA for the CDR3 is TGTGCCAGCAGACCGGGAAATAGCGGTGCAGATACGCAGTATTTT.

This chain joins TRBV4-2 and TRBJ2-3, with a weak D call TRBD1 (5 bases). The germline gives CDR1 LGHNA, CDR2 YNFKEQ. This CDR3 is built from 16 residues. V was pared by 4 bases and J by 2 bases, with 16 bases between. In DNA form, the CDR3 reads TGTGCCAGCAGCCGAGGTGGGTGGGGCCCCACAGATACGCAGTATTTT. Its translation is CASSRGGWGPTDTQYF.

The chain is built from TRBV4-1 and TRBJ2-1; TRBD2 matches at 16 bases. Trimming cost V 6 bases and J 3 bases; bases outside gene matches: 8. The CDR3 sequence is 18 residues long. Germline V gene lookup returns CDR1 MGHRA and CDR2 YSYEKL. DNA for the CDR3: TGCGCCAGCAGAGGGACTAGCGGGAGGGACATTTTCTACAATGAGCAGTTCTTC. Translated, it gives CASRGTSGRDIFYNEQFF.

The V and J genes are TRBV5-6 and TRBJ2-5; 7 bases are shared with TRBD1. The CDR3 has 13 residues. The germline gives CDR1 SGHDT, CDR2 YYEEEE. With 4 bases clipped from V and 2 bases from J, the junction kept 2 bases outside the gene matches. The DNA for the CDR3 is TGTGCCAGCAGCGGGGACAGACAAGAGACCCAGTACTTC. Its protein is CASSGDRQETQYF.

The chain combines TRBV14 with TRBJ1-4, with D uncertain. CDR1 and CDR2 from the germline V gene are SGHDN and FVKESK. V shed 0 bases and J shed 5 bases, with 16 bases lying between them. The CDR3 spans 17 residues. CDR3 in amino acids: CASSQDLLRSTNEKLFF. CDR3 bases: TGTGCCAGCAGCCAAGATTTGCTACGGAGCACGAATGAAAAACTGTTTTTT.

This chain links TRBV15 with TRBJ2-2; TRBD2 matches 10 bases. The CDR3 is 17 amino acids. J was trimmed by 7 bases and V by 3 bases; bases with no gene match: 11. The germline V gene encodes CDR1 LNHNV and CDR2 YYDKDF (reference sequence). The CDR3 here is CATSSELAGGFLGELFF. CDR3 in DNA: TGTGCCACCAGCAGTGAATTAGCGGGAGGATTTCTCGGGGAGCTGTTTTTT.

This clone was observed a handful of times. V and J are TRBV19 and TRBJ1-2; D might be TRBD1 (5 bases). Germline-derived CDR1 and CDR2 are LNHDA and SQIVND (reference sequence). There are 15 residues in the CDR3. V lost 6 bases and J lost 2, with 16 bases in between. CDR3 residues: CASRQGGRENYGYTF. For the CDR3, the DNA is TGTGCCAGTAGGCAGGGCGGGAGGGAAAACTATGGCTACACCTTC.

V is TRBV5-6 and J is TRBJ2-3; D unresolved. The CDR3 totals 15 residues. V dropped 0 bases and J dropped 4 bases, with 12 bases sitting between them. Germline loops: CDR1 SGHDT, CDR2 YYEEEE. The CDR3: CASSLDFRRADTQYF. The CDR3 DNA is TGTGCCAGCAGCTTGGACTTCCGCCGCGCAGATACGCAGTATTTT.

The V call is TRBV6-1, the J call TRBJ2-7; D is possibly TRBD2 (5 bases). The ends were cut back, 4 bases at V and 0 bases at J, with 16 bases in the middle. The V gene's germline CDR1 is MNHNS and CDR2 SASEGT. The CDR3 totals 16 residues. DNA of the CDR3: TGTGCCAGCAGTGCATTCTGGGAGACGGGCTCCTACGAGCAGTACTTC. Protein: CASSAFWETGSYEQYF.

The chain combines TRBV6-1 with TRBJ1-2; D remains ambiguous. CDR3 length equals 16 residues. Trimming removed 0 bases from V and 4 bases from J, with 15 bases in between. Germline values: CDR1 MNHNS, CDR2 SASEGT. CDR3 sequence: CASSEASPGAGYGYTF. CDR3 nucleotide sequence: TGTGCCAGCAGTGAAGCGAGCCCGGGTGCCGGCTATGGCTACACCTTC.

CDR3 amino acids: CASSYGRGRRGSPLHF. The CDR3 DNA sequence: TGTGCCAGCAGTTACGGCAGGGGGCGCAGGGGTTCACCCCTCCACTTT. The J gene is TRBJ1-6, the V gene TRBV6-5, with 8 positions matching TRBD1. The CDR3 has 16 amino acids. Germline V gene sequence: CDR1 MNHEY, CDR2 SVGAGI. Trimming removed 2 bases from V and 9 bases from J; junction bases left unmatched: 9.

The chain employs TRBV6-5 and TRBJ1-1; D might be TRBD1 (6 bases). Trimming shortened V by 0 bases and J by 4 bases, and 15 bases separated the two germline ends. Germline V lookup: CDR1 MNHEY, CDR2 SVGAGI. The CDR3 covers 16 residues. The CDR3 sequence is CASSYSPGVIVTEAFF. The DNA of the CDR3 is TGTGCCAGCAGTTACTCTCCAGGGGTGATTGTCACTGAAGCTTTCTTT.

This clone was detected once. CDR3 sequence: CASSTGDSGHEQYF. DNA for the CDR3: TGCGCCAGCAGCACCGGGGACAGTGGCCACGAGCAGTACTTC. V gene TRBV5-1 combines with J gene TRBJ2-7; TRBD1 matches at 7 bases. Unmatched junction bases numbered 9, after V lost 4 bases and J lost 5 bases. The CDR3 has 14 amino acids. Germline V gives CDR1 SGHRS, CDR2 YFSETQ.

V and J are TRBV25-1 and TRBJ1-6, with a weak D call TRBD1 (6 bases). The ends were cut back, 6 bases at V and 12 bases at J, with 15 bases in the middle. This CDR3 region has 13 residues. The germline V gene has CDR1 MGHDK and CDR2 SYGVNS. The chain's CDR3 is CASSETGLGPLHF. CDR3 sequence (DNA): TGTGCCAGCAGCGAGACAGGTTTGGGACCCCTCCACTTT.

This rearrangement joins TRBV28 to TRBJ1-4, with 7 bases that match TRBD1. Unmatched junction bases numbered 5, after V lost 5 bases and J lost 8 bases. Germline V CDR1 and CDR2: MDHEN, SYDVKM. This CDR3 has 13 residues. The CDR3 nucleotides read TGTGCCAGCAGTCCAGGGGGACGGGAAAAACTGTTTTTT. It codes for CASSPGGREKLFF.